These T cell receptor beta chains were read from a single sample in a study of blood T cells in healthy people across ages. Using its own MiXCR run on the 5' RACE reads, TCRdb lists one record per CDR3 protein. The table records hundreds of thousands of distinct CDR3 sequences, approximately 60% of them present only once. The material sequenced was blood. The receptors derive from a man aged 40-50 years in good health. Both conserved end residues are part of each CDR3. Each record gives: V gene, clone size, J gene, D gene, CDR3 DNA, CDR3 protein. The D gene is left open where the match is weak. Rows may omit the clone size; those that give it use once, few, many or a size class.

TRBV7-9,.,TRBJ2-3,.,TGTGCCAGCAGCGGGCGACTAGTGGCAGATACGCAGTATTTT,CASSGRLVADTQYF
TRBV7-2,.,TRBJ2-7,TRBD2,TGTGCCAGCAGCTCTTCTAGCGGGAGGACCTACGAGCAGTACTTC,CASSSSSGRTYEQYF
TRBV5-6,.,TRBJ1-1,.,TGTGCCAGCAGCTTGTTCCCCACTAACTCTGAAGCTTTCTTT,CASSLFPTNSEAFF
TRBV9,few,TRBJ2-5,.,TGTGCCAGCAGCGCCCGGGACCCGATGGAGACCCAGTACTTC,CASSARDPMETQYF
TRBV7-3,.,TRBJ2-2,.,TGTGCCAGCAGCTTATCCGCTACCCTGAACACCGGGGAGCTGTTTTTT,CASSLSATLNTGELFF
TRBV28,.,TRBJ2-3,.,TGTGCCAGCAGTTCCTGGTCCAGGGATTACGGCACAGATACGCAGTATTTT,CASSSWSRDYGTDTQYF
TRBV20-1,.,TRBJ1-6,TRBD1,TGCAGTGCTAGAGACGCCGGGACAGGGCATAATTCACCCCTCCACTTT,CSARDAGTGHNSPLHF
TRBV20-1,.,TRBJ1-6,.,TGCAGTGTACCCGCAGGGGAGTCCTATAATTCACCCCTCCACTTT,CSVPAGESYNSPLHF
TRBV11-2,.,TRBJ2-3,TRBD2,TGTGCCAGCAACATAGCGGGAAGCACAGATACGCAGTATTTT,CASNIAGSTDTQYF
TRBV4-2,few,TRBJ2-3,TRBD2,TGTGCCAGCGCGGGGGGAGGGGCAGATTCGACAGATACGCAGTATTTT,CASAGGGADSTDTQYF
TRBV3-1,.,TRBJ2-7,.,TGTGCCAGCAGCCAAGACAACACATACGAGCAGTACTTC,CASSQDNTYEQYF
TRBV12-3/TRBV12-4,.,TRBJ1-6,TRBD1,TGTGCCAGCAGTTTAGGGACAGGAGATTCACCCCTCCACTTT,CASSLGTGDSPLHF
TRBV29-1,.,TRBJ2-1,TRBD1,TGCAGTGACCTCGGGACAGGGGCGTTATACAATGAGCAGTTCTTC,CSDLGTGALYNEQFF
TRBV13,.,TRBJ2-3,.,TGTGCCAGCAGCCCCGGGGTCCTTGGCACAGATACGCAGTATTTT,CASSPGVLGTDTQYF
TRBV6-5,.,TRBJ2-1,.,TGTGCCAGCGAAGAGGTGGGCCTTGGCAATGAGCAGTTCTTC,CASEEVGLGNEQFF
TRBV19,.,TRBJ1-5,.,TGTGCCAGTAGTATAGGGCGAAATCAGCCCCAGCATTTT,CASSIGRNQPQHF
TRBV12-3/TRBV12-4,.,TRBJ1-5,.,TGTGCCAGCACTAGGGACCGTCAGCCCCAGCATTTT,CASTRDRQPQHF
TRBV15,.,TRBJ1-5,.,TGTGCCACCAGCCCAGGGGCTGATAGCAATCAGCCCCAGCATTTT,CATSPGADSNQPQHF